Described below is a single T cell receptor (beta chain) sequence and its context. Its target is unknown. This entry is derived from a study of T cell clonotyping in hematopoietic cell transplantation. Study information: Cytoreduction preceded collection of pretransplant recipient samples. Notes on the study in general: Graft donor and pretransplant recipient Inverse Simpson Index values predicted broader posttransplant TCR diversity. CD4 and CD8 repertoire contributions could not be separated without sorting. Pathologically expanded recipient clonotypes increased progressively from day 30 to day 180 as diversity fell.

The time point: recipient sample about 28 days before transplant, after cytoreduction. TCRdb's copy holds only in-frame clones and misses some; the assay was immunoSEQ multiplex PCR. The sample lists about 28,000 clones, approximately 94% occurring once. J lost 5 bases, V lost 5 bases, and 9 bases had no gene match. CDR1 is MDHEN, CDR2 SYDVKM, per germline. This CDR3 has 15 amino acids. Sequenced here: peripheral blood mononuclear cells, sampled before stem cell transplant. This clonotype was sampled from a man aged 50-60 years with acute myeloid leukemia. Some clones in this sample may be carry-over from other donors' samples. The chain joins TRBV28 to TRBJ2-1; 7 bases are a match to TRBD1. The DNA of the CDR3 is TGTGCCAGCAGTCCCGCAGGGGGAAGAGACAATGAGCAGTTCTTC. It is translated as CASSPAGGRDNEQFF. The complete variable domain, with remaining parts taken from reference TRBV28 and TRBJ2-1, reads DVKVTQSSRYLVKRTGEKVFLECVQDMDHENMFWYRQDPGLGLRLIYFSYDVKMKEKGDIPEGYSVSREKKERFSLILESASTNQTSMYLCASSPAGGRDNEQFFGPGTRLTVL.